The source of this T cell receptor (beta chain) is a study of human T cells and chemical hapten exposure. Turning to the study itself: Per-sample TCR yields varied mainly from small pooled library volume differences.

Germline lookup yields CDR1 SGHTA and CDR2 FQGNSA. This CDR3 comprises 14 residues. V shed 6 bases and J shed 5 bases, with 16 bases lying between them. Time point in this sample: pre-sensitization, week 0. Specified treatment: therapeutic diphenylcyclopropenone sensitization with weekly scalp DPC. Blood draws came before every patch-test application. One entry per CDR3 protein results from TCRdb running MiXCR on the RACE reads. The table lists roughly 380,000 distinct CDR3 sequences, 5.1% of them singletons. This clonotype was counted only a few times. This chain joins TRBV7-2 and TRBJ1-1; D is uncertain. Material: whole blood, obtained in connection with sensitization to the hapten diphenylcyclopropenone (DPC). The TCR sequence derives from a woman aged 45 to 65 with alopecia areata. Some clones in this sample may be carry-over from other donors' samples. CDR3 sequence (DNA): TGTGCCAGCAGAAGTCAACCATCTGGGACTGAAGCTTTCTTT. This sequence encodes CASRSQPSGTEAFF.